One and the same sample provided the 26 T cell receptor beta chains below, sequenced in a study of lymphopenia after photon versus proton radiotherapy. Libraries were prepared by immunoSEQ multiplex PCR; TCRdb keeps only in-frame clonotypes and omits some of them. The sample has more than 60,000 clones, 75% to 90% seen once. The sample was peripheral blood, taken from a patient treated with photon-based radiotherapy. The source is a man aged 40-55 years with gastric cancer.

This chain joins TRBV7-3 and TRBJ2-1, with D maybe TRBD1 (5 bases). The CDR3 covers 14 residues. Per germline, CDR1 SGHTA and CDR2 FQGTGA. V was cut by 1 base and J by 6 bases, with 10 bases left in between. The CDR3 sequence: CASSLSRDSNEQFF. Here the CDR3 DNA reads TGTGCCAGCAGCTTAAGCAGGGATAGCAATGAGCAGTTCTTC.

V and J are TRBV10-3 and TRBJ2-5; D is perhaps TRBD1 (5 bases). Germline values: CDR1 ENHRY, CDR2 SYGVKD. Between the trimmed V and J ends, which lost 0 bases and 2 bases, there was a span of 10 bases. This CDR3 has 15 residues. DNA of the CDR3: TGTGCCATCAGTGAGTCGAATCAGGGTCAAGAGACCCAGTACTTC. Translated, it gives CAISESNQGQETQYF.

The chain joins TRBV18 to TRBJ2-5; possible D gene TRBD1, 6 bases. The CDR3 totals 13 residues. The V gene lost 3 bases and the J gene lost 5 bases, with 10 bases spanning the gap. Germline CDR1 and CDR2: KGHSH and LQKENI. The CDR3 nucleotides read TGTGCCAGCTCACCTATGGGGGCTGAGACCCAGTACTTC. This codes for CASSPMGAETQYF.

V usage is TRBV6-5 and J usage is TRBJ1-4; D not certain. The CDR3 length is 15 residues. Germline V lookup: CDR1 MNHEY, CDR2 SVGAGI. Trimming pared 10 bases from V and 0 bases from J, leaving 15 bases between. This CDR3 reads CATKEGSTTNEKLFF. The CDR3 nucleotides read TGTGCCACCAAAGAGGGAAGCACAACTAATGAAAAACTGTTTTTT.

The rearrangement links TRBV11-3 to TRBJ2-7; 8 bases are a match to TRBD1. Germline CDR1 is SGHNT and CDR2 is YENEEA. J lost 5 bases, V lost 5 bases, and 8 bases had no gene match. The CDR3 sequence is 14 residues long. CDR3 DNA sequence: TGTGCCAGCAGCCCGGGACAGGTGGGCGACGAGCAGTACTTC. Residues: CASSPGQVGDEQYF. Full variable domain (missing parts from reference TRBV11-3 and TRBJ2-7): EAGVVQSPRYKIIEKKQPVAFWCNPISGHNTLYWYLQNLGQGPELLIRYENEEAVDDSQLPKDRFSAERLKGVDSTLKIQPAELGDSAVYLCASSPGQVGDEQYFGPGTRLTVT.

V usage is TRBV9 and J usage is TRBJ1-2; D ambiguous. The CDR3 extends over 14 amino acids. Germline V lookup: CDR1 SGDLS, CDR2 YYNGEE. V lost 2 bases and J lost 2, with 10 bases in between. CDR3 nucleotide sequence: TGTGCCAGCAGCGTTAGTTCAGTCAACTATGGCTACACCTTC. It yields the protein CASSVSSVNYGYTF.

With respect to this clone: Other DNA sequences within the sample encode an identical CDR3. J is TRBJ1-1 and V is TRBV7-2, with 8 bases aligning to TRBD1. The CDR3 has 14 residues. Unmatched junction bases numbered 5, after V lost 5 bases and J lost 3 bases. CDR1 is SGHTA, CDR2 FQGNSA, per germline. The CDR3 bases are TGTGCCAGCAGCACCCAGGGGGCGGACACTGAAGCTTTCTTT. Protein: CASSTQGADTEAFF.

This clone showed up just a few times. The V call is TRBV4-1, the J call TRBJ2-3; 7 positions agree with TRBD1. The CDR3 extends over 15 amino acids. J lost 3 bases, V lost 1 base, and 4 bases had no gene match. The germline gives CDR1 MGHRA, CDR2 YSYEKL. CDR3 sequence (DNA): TGCGCCAGCAGCCAAGCGACAGGGCGTACAGATACGCAGTATTTT. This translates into CASSQATGRTDTQYF.

Here the CDR3 reads CASSLAGTLAKNIQYF. In DNA, the CDR3 is TGCGCCAGCAGCTTAGCGGGAACCCTAGCCAAAAACATTCAGTACTTC. The genes are TRBV5-1 and TRBJ2-4; TRBD2 agrees at 7 bases. Trimming removed 2 bases from V and 0 bases from J; junction bases left unmatched: 5. Germline V gene lookup returns CDR1 SGHRS and CDR2 YFSETQ. The CDR3 extends over 16 amino acids. The full variable domain, completed using reference TRBV5-1 and TRBJ2-4, is KAGVTQTPRYLIKTRGQQVTLSCSPISGHRSVSWYQQTPGQGLQFLFEYFSETQRNKGNFPGRFSGRQFSNSRSEMNVSTLELGDSALYLCASSLAGTLAKNIQYFGAGTRLSVL.

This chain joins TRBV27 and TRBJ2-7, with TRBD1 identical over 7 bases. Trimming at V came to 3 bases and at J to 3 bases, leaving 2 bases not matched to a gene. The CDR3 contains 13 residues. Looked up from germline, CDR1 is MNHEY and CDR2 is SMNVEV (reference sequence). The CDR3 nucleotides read TGTGCCAGCAGTTTGGGGACAGACTACGAGCAGTACTTC. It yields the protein CASSLGTDYEQYF.

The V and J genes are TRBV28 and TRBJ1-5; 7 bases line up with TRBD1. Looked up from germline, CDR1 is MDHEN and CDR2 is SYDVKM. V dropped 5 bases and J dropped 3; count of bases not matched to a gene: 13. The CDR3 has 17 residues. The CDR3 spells CASSGNRAGGLNQPQHF. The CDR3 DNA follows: TGTGCCAGCAGTGGCAACCGGGCAGGGGGTCTCAATCAGCCCCAGCATTTT.

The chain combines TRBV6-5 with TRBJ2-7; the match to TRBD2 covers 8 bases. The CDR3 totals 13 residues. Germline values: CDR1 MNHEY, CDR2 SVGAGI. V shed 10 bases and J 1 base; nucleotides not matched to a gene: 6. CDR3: CATRRGGSYEQYF. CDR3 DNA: TGTGCCACCAGACGGGGGGGTTCCTACGAGCAGTACTTC.

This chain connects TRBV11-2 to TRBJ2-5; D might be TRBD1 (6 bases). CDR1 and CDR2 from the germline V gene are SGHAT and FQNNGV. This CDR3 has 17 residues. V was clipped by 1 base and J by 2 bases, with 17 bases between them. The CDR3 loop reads CASSLAPGRGGQETQYF. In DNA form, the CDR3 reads TGTGCCAGCAGCTTAGCCCCGGGCAGGGGTGGTCAAGAGACCCAGTACTTC.

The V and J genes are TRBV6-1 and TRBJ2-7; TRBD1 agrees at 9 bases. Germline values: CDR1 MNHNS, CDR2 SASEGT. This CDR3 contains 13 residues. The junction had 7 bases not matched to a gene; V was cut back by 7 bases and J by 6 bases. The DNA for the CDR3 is TGTGCCAGCACCAAAGGACAGGGGAGCGAGCAGTACTTC. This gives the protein CASTKGQGSEQYF.

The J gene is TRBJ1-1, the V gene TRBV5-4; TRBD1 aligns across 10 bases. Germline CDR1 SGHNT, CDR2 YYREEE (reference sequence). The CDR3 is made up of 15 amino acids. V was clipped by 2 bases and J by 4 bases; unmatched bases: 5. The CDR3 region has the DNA TGTGCCAGCAGCTTCCCCGGGACAGGGGTCACTGAAGCTTTCTTT. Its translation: CASSFPGTGVTEAFF.

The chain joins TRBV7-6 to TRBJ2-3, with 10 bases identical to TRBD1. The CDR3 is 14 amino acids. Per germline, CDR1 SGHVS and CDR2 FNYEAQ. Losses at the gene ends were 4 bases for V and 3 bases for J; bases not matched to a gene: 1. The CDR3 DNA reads TGTGCCAGCAGCTCGGGACAGGGGACAGATACGCAGTATTTT. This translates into CASSSGQGTDTQYF.

The CDR3 DNA reads as TGTGCCAGTACCATAGGGGGCGCCGGGGAGCTGTTTTTT. Translating it yields CASTIGGAGELFF. The J gene is TRBJ2-2, the V gene TRBV19; 7 nucleotides align to TRBD1. V trimming: 7 bases; J trimming: 6 bases; junction bases outside the gene matches: 5. The CDR3 contains 13 residues. Germline V gene data show CDR1 as LNHDA and CDR2 as SQIVND (reference sequence).

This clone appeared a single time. CDR3 bases: TGCGCCAGCAGCCAAGTCTTTGGCAGTCTAGATGGCTACACCTTC. Its protein product is CASSQVFGSLDGYTF. The gene calls are TRBV4-1 and TRBJ1-2; D is unclear. Germline V gene data show CDR1 as MGHRA and CDR2 as YSYEKL. There are 15 residues in the CDR3. V was clipped by 1 base and J by 6 bases, with 15 bases between them.

Here the CDR3 DNA reads TGTGCCAGCAGACCCCCGTCCAAGGGGTACGAGCAGTACTTC. It is translated as CASRPPSKGYEQYF. The V call is TRBV6-5, the J call TRBJ2-7; D might be TRBD1 (5 bases). This CDR3 is built from 14 residues. V lost 6 bases and J 4 bases, leaving 16 bases between the germline ends. Germline CDR1 is MNHEY and CDR2 is SVGAGI.

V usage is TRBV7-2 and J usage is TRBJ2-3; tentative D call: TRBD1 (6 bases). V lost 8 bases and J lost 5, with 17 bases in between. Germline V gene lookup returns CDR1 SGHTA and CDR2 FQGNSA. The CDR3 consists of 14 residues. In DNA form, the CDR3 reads TGTGCCAGCTCCCCCGGGGCCAGGGGAGATACGCAGTATTTT. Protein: CASSPGARGDTQYF.

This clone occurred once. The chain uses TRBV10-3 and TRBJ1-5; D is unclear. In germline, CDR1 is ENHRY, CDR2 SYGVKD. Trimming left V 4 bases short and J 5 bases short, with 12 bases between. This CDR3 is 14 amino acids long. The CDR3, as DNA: TGTGCCATCAGTGGGTCCAACGGAGATCAGCCCCAGCATTTT. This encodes CAISGSNGDQPQHF.

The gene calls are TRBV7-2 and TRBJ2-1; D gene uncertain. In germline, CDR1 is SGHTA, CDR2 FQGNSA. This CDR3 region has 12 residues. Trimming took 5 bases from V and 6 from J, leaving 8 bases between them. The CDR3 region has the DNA TGTGCCAGCAGCCTGGCGGCCAATGAGCAGTTCTTC. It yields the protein CASSLAANEQFF.

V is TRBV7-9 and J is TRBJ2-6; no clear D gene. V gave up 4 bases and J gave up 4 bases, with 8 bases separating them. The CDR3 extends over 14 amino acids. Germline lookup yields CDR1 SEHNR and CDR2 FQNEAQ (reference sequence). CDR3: CASSSVRGANVLTF. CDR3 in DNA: TGTGCCAGCAGCTCCGTGCGGGGGGCCAACGTCCTGACTTTC.

This CDR3 reads CAWSVGLTSGNTIYF. The CDR3 DNA follows: TGTGCCTGGAGTGTTGGCCTAACCTCTGGAAACACCATATATTTT. The J gene is TRBJ1-3, the V gene TRBV30; no clear D gene. Germline values: CDR1 GTSNPN, CDR2 SVGIG (reference sequence). Deletions cut 0 bases from V and 0 bases from J, with 9 bases between. The CDR3 covers 15 residues.

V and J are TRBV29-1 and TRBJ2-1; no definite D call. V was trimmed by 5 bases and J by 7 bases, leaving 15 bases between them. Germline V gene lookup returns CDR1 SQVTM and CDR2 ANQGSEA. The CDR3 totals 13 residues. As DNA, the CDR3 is TGCAGCGTTTGGGCAGGCAATGTAAATGAGCAGTTCTTC. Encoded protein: CSVWAGNVNEQFF.

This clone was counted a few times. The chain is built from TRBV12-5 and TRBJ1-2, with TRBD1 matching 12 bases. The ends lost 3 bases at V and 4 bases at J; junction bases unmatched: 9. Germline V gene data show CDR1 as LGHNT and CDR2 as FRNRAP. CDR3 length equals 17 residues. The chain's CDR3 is CASGFISGTGGAYGYTF. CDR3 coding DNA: TGTGCTAGTGGTTTTATCTCCGGGACAGGGGGCGCCTATGGCTACACCTTC.